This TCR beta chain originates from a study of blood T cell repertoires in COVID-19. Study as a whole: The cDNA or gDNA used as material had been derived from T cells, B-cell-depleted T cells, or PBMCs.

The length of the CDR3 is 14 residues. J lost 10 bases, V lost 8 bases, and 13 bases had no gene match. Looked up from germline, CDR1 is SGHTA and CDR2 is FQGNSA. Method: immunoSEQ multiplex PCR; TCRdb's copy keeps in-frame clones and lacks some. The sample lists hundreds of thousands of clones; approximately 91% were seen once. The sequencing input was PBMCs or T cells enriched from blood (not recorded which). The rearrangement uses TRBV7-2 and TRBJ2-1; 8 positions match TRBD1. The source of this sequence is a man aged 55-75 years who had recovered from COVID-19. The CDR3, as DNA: TGTGCCAGCGACGCGTGGCAGGGGGCGAGAGAGCAGTTCTTC. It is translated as CASDAWQGAREQFF.